This is a list of T cell receptor beta chains from one sample in a study of patients and donors after allogeneic stem cell transplantation. TCRdb recomputed calls from the RT-PCR reads with MiXCR, one row per CDR3 protein. The data hold about 960,000 distinct CDR3 sequences, with roughly 17% observed a single time. Specimen: blood, either unsorted or a sorted T cell fraction (not recorded which). The receptors here all came from a human donor who was either an allogeneic HSCT recipient or a stem cell or donor lymphocyte infusion donor (not recorded which). It is not recorded whose cells these are; they may come from a transplant donor. Both conserved end residues are trimmed from each CDR3.

>TRBV2|TRBJ2-7
ASSQGPWDEQY
>TRBV7-8|TRBJ2-1
ASSLGRVAYNEQF
>TRBV7-2|TRBJ1-3
ASSSSGEAGNTIY
>TRBV7-2|TRBJ1-2
ASSSWGKNYGYT
>TRBV2|TRBJ2-5
ASSEAGLFQETQY
>TRBV7-9|TRBJ2-1
ASSPGPSGTYNEQF
>TRBV28|TRBJ1-2
ASSLLTGGYT
>TRBV3-1|TRBJ1-2
ASSQFTGQGARYGYT
>TRBV27|TRBJ2-2
ASKISGRSAGELF
>TRBV19|TRBJ2-1
ASSITARDYNEQF
>TRBV10-3|TRBJ1-4
AISESTPGSGEKLF
>TRBV24-1|TRBJ1-5
ATSDLRFKTPHNQPQH
>TRBV15|TRBJ2-2
ATSRDRASNTGELF
>TRBV7-9|TRBJ2-1
ASSFRGSGNEQF
>TRBV10-3|TRBJ2-5
AIRGLTGAGETQY
>TRBV2|TRBJ1-2
AATERAGYT
>TRBV19|TRBJ2-7
ATTPDTGREQY
>TRBV2|TRBJ2-1
ASSRSGGPNNEQF
>TRBV6-6|TRBJ1-6
ASKLGDSPLH
>TRBV6-1|TRBJ2-7
ASNRGGSYEQY
>TRBV28|TRBJ1-1
ASLSPTQRNTEAF
>TRBV7-8|TRBJ1-1
ASRPDRVNTEAF
>TRBV25-1|TRBJ2-4
ASSGQENIQY
>TRBV4-3|TRBJ1-2
ASSQVLDREGWLDYGYT
>TRBV11-3|TRBJ2-1
ASSLGRRSHEQF
>TRBV24-1|TRBJ2-1
ATSDLSGGYNEQF
>TRBV6-1|TRBJ2-1
ASSAGGIYNEQF
>TRBV4-1|TRBJ1-5
ASSSQGLYRPQH
>TRBV12-3/TRBV12-4|TRBJ1-5
ASRREYNQPQH
>TRBV12-3/TRBV12-4|TRBJ2-1
ASSSVGLEVHEQF
>TRBV5-6|TRBJ1-2
ASSIIQGEYGYT
>TRBV6-4|TRBJ2-2
ASSRGSNTGELF
>TRBV20-1|TRBJ1-1
SARAGLTEAF
>TRBV29-1|TRBJ1-3
SVDSGQGSGNTIY
>TRBV4-2|TRBJ1-2
ASSQGGNDNYGYT
>TRBV12-3/TRBV12-4|TRBJ2-5
ASSRGERETQY
>TRBV7-6|TRBJ1-1
ASSLTGGAEAF
>TRBV5-1|TRBJ2-5
ASTPNYFSGKTQY
>TRBV10-3|TRBJ1-4
AISARPFEDEKLF
>TRBV20-1|TRBJ1-6
SALTGVSSPLH
>TRBV4-3|TRBJ2-7
ASSQDGTGASYEQY
>TRBV27|TRBJ1-2
ASWGGGYGYT
>TRBV5-1|TRBJ2-1
ASSGEGTGGYRGDNEQF
>TRBV11-2|TRBJ2-7
ASSRDRSIYEQY
>TRBV5-1|TRBJ1-2
ASSLGDRGSYGYT
>TRBV29-1|TRBJ2-7
SVGTTSGRADEQY
>TRBV29-1|TRBJ2-3
SVEGGSGTDTQY
>TRBV9|TRBJ2-3
ASSAGQFTDTQY
>TRBV20-1|TRBJ2-3
SARRHMGTDTQY
>TRBV24-1|TRBJ2-1
ATSGQGFYEQF
>TRBV20-1|TRBJ2-1
SARDMAGDYNEQF
>TRBV25-1|TRBJ1-6
ASSLAGPYSPLH
>TRBV5-1|TRBJ1-1
ASSRDGLNTEAF
>TRBV5-5|TRBJ2-2
ASSLGTSLTGELF